This T cell receptor beta chain was observed in a study of tumor-infiltrating lymphocytes in oesophageal squamous cell carcinoma. As for this clonotype: This may come from a read error, since a much larger clone is one base off.

TCRdb fed the PCR reads into MiXCR, producing one record per CDR3 protein. The table includes roughly 13,000 distinct CDR3 sequences, approximately 50% detected once. The V and J ends lost 5 bases and 10 bases respectively, with 15 bases between them. The CDR3 has 13 residues. CDR1 is SEHNR and CDR2 is FQNEAQ in the germline V gene (reference sequence). Material: normal esophageal tissue next to the tumor. The chain has TRBV7-9 and TRBJ2-1; D perhaps matches TRBD1 (5 bases). The source is a male donor with esophageal squamous cell carcinoma. The CDR3 is CASSLLQVGEQFF. The DNA for the CDR3 is TGTGCCAGCAGCCTCTTACAGGTGGGGGAGCAGTTCTTC.